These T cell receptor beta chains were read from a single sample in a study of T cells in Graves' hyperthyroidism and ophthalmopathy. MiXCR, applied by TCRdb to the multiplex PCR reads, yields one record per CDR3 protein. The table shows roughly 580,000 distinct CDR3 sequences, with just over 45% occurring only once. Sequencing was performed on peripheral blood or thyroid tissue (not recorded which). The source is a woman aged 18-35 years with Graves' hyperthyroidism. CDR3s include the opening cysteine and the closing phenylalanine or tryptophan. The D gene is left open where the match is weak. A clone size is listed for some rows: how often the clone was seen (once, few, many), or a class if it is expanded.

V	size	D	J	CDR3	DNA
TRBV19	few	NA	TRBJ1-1	CASSIFTGGNTEAFF	TGTGCCAGTAGTATATTCACAGGAGGTAACACTGAAGCTTTCTTT
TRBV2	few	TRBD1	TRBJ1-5	CASSPLQGGGYSNQPQHF	TGTGCCAGCAGCCCTCTACAGGGGGGAGGTTATAGCAATCAGCCCCAGCATTTT
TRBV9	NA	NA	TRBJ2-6	CASSVEGLTF	TGTGCCAGCAGCGTAGAGGGACTGACTTTC
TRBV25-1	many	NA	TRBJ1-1	CASRPHENTEAFF	TGTGCCAGCAGGCCCCATGAGAACACTGAAGCTTTCTTT
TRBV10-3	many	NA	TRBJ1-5	CASSERGLDQPQHF	TGTGCCAGCAGTGAACGGGGGTTGGACCAGCCCCAGCATTTT
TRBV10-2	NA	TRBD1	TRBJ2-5	CASSHWTGVRETQYF	TGCGCCAGCAGTCATTGGACAGGGGTCCGGGAGACCCAGTACTTC
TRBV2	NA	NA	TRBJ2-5	CASSSGQRETQYF	TGTGCCAGCAGTTCGGGGCAGCGGGAGACCCAGTACTTC
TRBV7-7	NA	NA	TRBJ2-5	CASSQGHSYQETQYF	TGTGCCAGCAGCCAAGGACATTCGTACCAAGAGACCCAGTACTTC
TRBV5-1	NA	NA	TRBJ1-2	CASSFLHDGYTF	TGCGCCAGCAGCTTTTTACACGATGGCTACACCTTC
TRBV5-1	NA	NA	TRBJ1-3	CASSLFSRSRSGNTIYF	TGCGCCAGCAGCTTGTTTTCCAGGTCACGCTCTGGAAACACCATATATTTT
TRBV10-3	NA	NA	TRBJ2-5	CAMTGFRPETQYF	TGTGCCATGACCGGTTTTCGGCCAGAGACCCAGTACTTC
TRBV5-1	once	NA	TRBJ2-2	CASSPNAGELFF	TGCGCCAGCAGCCCAAACGCAGGGGAGCTGTTTTTT
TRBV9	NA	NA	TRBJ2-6	CASSVAAFYEANVLTF	TGTGCCAGCAGCGTAGCGGCGTTCTATGAGGCCAACGTCCTGACTTTC
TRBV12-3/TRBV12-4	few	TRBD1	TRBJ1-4	CASSSQGGRRVFF	TGTGCCAGCAGTTCACAGGGGGGGCGAAGAGTGTTTTTT
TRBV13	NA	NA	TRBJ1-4	CASSLAETIGGKLFF	TGTGCCAGCAGCTTGGCGGAAACCATTGGAGGAAAACTGTTTTTT
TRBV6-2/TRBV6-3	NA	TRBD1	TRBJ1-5	CASTWAGQGFQPQHF	TGTGCCAGCACCTGGGCCGGACAGGGTTTTCAGCCCCAGCATTTT